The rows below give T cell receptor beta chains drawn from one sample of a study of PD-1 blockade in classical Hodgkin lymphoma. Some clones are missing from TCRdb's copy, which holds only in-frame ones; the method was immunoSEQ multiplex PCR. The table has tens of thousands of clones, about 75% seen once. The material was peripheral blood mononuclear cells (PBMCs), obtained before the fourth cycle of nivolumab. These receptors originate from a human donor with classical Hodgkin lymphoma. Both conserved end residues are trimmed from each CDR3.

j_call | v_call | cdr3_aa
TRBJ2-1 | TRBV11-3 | ASRRDQSNNEQF
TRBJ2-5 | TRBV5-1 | ASSVAGPETQY
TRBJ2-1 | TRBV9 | ASSVGAGASYNEQF
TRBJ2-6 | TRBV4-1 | ASSQDRDSGANVLT
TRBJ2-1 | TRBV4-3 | ASSREWSYNEQF
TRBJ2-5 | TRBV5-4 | ASSQGLAGETQY
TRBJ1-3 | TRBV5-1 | ASSSGTGQNTIY
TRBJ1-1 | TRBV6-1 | ASIRVTEAF
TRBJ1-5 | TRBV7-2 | ASSLSQGMGQPQH
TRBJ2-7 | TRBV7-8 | ASSLAAFLGNEQY
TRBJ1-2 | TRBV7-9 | ASSRGTFFEGYT
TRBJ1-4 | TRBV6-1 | ASSEAIRPNEKLF
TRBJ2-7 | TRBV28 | ASSYYSYEQY
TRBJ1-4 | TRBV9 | ASSPRTGGEKLF
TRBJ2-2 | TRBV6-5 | ASSNHRGPGELF
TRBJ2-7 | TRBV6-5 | ASSSGWSSYEQY
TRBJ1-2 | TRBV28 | ASSFSLGGIDGYT
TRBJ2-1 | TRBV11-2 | ASTEREDPSNEQF
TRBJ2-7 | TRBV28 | ASSPGEGFEQY
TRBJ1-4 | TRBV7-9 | ASSFQGEKLF
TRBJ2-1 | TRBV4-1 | ASSHTPLPQGADEQF
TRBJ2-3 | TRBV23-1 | ASSQSSEAQVTQY
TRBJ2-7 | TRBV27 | ASSLSREDRGEQY
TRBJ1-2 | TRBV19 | ASHLSGSNYGYT
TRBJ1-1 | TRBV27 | ASKGRQVGRRLDTEAF
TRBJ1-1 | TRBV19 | ASSMIPANTEAF
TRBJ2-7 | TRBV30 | AWISDYSPYEQY
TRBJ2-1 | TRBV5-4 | ASSTGGRGEQF
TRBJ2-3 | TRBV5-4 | ASRSGGAGTDTQY
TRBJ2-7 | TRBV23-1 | ASSPPWGRGYEQY
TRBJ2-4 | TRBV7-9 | ASSPMGQFIAKNIQY
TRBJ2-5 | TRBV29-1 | SVEIGETQY
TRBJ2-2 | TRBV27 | ASSLEGAEGNTGELF
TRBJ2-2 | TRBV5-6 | ASTIPTGELF
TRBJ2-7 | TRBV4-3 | ASSQELAGFYEQY
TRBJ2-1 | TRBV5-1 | ASSLQNSLHNEQF
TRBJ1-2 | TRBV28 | ASTPRDRGNYGYT
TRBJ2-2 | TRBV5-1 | ASSALAGDGGELF
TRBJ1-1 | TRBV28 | ASSRTAIEAF
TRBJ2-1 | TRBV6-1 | ASSEPTTSNEQF
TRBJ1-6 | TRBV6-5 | ASSWGQGYRSPLH
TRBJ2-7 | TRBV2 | ASRGGTFTYYEQY
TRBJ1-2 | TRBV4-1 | ASSQPGQSHLKYGYT
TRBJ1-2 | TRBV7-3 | ASSLTGEGYYGYT
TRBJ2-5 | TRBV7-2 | ASSIDSRVTQY
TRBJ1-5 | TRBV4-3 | ASSQGNNQPQH
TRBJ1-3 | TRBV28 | ASSEINRGRANTIY
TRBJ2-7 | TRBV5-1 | ASSLRQGAEEQY
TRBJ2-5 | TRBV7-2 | ASSLRQGSETQY
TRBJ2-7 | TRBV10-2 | ASSQDRFRDEQY
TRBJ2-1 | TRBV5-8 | ASSSSSTGYGVDEQF
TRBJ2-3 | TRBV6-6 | AGRSTDTQY
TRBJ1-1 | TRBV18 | ASSPTTTAFEAF
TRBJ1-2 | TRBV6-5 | ASSPSGGYT
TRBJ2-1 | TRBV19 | ASSMTRMNNEQF
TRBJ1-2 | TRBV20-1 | SANPNYGYT